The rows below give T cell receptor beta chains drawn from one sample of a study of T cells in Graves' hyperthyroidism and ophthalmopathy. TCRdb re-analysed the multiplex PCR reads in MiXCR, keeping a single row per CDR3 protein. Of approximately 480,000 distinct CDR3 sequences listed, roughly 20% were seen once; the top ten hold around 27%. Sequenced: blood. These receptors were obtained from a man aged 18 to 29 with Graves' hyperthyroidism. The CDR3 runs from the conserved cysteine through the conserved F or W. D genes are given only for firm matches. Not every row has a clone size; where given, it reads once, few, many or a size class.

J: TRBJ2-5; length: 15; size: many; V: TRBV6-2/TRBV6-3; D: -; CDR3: CASSYIGGRGETQYF; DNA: TGTGCCAGCAGTTACATCGGGGGGCGAGGGGAGACCCAGTACTTC
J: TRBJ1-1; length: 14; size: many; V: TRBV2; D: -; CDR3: CASIVTPGAAEAFF; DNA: TGTGCCAGCATTGTGACACCGGGAGCGGCTGAAGCTTTCTTT
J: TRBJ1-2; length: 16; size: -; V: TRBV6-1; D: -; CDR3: CASSAPSREANYGYTF; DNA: TGTGCCAGCAGTGCCCCTTCCCGGGAGGCTAACTATGGCTACACCTTC
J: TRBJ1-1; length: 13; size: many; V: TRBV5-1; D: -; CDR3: CASGPDGQTQAFF; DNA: TGCGCCAGCGGCCCCGACGGACAGACCCAAGCTTTCTTT
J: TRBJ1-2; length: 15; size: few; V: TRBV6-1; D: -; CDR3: CASSEVPDGRDGYTF; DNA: TGTGCCAGCAGTGAAGTGCCAGACGGTCGCGATGGCTACACCTTC
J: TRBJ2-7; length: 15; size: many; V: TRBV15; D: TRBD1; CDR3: CATSREAGGVYEQYF; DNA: TGTGCCACCAGCAGAGAAGCAGGGGGCGTTTACGAGCAGTACTTC
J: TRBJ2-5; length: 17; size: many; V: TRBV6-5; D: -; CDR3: CASSSRYFSEVQETQYF; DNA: TGTGCCAGCAGTTCCAGATACTTCAGTGAGGTCCAAGAGACCCAGTACTTC
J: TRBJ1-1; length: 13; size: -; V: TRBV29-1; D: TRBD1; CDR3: CSGTGGRYTEAFF; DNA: TGCAGCGGTACAGGGGGCCGATACACTGAAGCTTTCTTT
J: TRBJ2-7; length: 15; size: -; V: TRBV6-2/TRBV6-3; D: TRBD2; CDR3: CASSYGGLAAYEQYF; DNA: TGTGCCAGCAGTTACGGTGGACTAGCGGCCTACGAGCAGTACTTC
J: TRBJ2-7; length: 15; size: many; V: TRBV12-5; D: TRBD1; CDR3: CASGLVPDRGSEQYF; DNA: TGTGCTAGTGGTTTGGTACCCGACAGGGGTAGCGAGCAGTACTTC
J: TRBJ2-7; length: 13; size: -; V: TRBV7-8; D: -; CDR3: CAIRGASSYEQYF; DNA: TGTGCCATCAGGGGGGCCAGCTCCTACGAGCAGTACTTC
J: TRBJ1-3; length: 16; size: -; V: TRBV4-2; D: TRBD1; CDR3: CASSPTGRYSGNTIYF; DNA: TGTGCCAGCAGCCCGACAGGGAGGTACTCTGGAAACACCATATATTTT
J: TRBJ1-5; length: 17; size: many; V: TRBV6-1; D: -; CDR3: CASSGLGGTYSNQPQHF; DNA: TGTGCCAGCAGTGGGCTGGGGGGCACTTATAGCAATCAGCCCCAGCATTTT
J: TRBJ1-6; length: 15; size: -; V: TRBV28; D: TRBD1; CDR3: CASSLRGTANSPLHF; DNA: TGTGCCAGCAGTTTACGGGGGACAGCGAATTCACCCCTCCACTTT
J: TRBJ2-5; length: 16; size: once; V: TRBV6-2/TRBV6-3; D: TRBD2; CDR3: CASSNYGTSGIETQYF; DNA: TGTGCCAGCAGTAATTACGGGACTAGCGGGATAGAGACCCAGTACTTC
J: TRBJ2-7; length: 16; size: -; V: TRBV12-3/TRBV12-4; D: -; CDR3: CASSSNLYGRGGEQYF; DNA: TGTGCCAGCAGTTCCAATTTATACGGACGGGGAGGAGAGCAGTACTTC
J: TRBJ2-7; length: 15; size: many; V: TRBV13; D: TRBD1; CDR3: CASSSRDRGSYEQYF; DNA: TGTGCCAGCAGCAGCCGGGACAGGGGCTCCTACGAGCAGTACTTC
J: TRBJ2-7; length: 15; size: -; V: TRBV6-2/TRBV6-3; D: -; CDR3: CASSHRKDSGAEQYF; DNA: TGTGCCAGCAGCCACCGGAAGGACAGTGGAGCCGAGCAGTACTTC
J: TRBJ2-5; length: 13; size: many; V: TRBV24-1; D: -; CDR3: CATSETGGETQYF; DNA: TGTGCCACCAGTGAGACCGGGGGAGAGACCCAGTACTTC
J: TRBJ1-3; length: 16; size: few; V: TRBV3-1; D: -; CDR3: CASSQGRSSSGNTIYF; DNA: TGTGCCAGCAGCCAAGGGAGGTCGAGCTCTGGAAACACCATATATTTT
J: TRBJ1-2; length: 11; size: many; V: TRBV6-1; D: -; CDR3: CASSQGHGYTF; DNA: TGTGCCAGCAGTCAAGGTCATGGCTACACCTTC
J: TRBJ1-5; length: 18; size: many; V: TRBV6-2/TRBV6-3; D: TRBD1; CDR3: CANPRGQGTDYSNQPQHF; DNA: TGTGCCAACCCACGGGGACAGGGGACCGATTATAGCAATCAGCCCCAGCATTTT
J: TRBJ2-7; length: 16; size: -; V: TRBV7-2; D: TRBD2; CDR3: CASSLTASGLSYEQYF; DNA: TGTGCCAGCAGCTTAACGGCTAGCGGGCTCTCCTACGAGCAGTACTTC
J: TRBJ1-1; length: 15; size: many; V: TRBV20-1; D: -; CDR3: CSARPLQEEDTEAFF; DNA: TGCAGTGCTAGACCACTACAGGAGGAAGATACTGAAGCTTTCTTT
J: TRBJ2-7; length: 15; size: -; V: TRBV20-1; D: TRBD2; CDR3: CSARPSGPGYYEQYF; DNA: TGCAGTGCTAGACCTAGCGGGCCTGGATACTACGAGCAGTACTTC
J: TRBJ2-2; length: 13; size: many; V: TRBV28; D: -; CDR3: CASSSYTAGELFF; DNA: TGTGCCAGCAGCTCCTATACGGCCGGGGAGCTGTTTTTT
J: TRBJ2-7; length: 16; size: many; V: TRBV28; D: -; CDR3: CASSSENNPLWYEQYF; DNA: TGTGCCAGCAGTTCAGAAAACAACCCCCTTTGGTACGAGCAGTACTTC
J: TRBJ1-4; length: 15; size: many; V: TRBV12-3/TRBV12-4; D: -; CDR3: CASSFDFPTNEKLFF; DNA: TGTGCCAGCAGTTTCGACTTTCCAACTAATGAAAAACTGTTTTTT
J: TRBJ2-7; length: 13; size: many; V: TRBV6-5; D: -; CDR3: CASRPKRVGLEYF; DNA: TGTGCCAGCCGCCCTAAGAGGGTGGGATTGGAGTACTTC
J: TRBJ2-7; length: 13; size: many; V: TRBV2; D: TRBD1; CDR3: CASSVGQGVEQYF; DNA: TGTGCCAGCAGTGTAGGACAGGGGGTCGAGCAGTACTTC
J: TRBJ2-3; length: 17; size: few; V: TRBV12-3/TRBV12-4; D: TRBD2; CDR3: CASSLFPGLAGTDTQYF; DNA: TGTGCCAGCAGTTTATTCCCGGGACTAGCGGGGACAGATACGCAGTATTTT
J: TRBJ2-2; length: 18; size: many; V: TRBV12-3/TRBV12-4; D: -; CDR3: CASSPRNRGIPNTGELFF; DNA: TGTGCCAGCAGTCCCCGGAATAGGGGGATACCGAACACCGGGGAGCTGTTTTTT
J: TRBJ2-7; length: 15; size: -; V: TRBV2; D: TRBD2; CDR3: CAGSFLGGSSYEQYF; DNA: TGTGCCGGAAGTTTTTTGGGGGGGAGCTCCTACGAGCAGTACTTC
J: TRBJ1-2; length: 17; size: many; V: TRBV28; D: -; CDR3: CASSPGPVKGRHYGYTF; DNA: TGTGCCAGCAGCCCCGGGCCCGTTAAGGGGCGTCACTATGGCTACACCTTC
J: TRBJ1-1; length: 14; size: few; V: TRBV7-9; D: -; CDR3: CASSFIGMNTEAFF; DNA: TGTGCCAGCAGCTTCATAGGGATGAACACTGAAGCTTTCTTT
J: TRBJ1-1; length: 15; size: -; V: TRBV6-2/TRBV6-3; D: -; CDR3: CASSDHSEQNTEAFF; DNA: TGTGCCAGCAGTGACCACAGCGAACAGAACACTGAAGCTTTCTTT
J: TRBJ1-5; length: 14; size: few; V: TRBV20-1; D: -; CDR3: CSAWGGGRNQPQHF; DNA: TGCAGTGCTTGGGGGGGCGGCCGCAATCAGCCCCAGCATTTT
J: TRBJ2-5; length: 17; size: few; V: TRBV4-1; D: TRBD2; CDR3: CASSQTGLAGGQETQYF; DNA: TGCGCCAGCAGCCAGACGGGACTAGCGGGGGGACAAGAGACCCAGTACTTC
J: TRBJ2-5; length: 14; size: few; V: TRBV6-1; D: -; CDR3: CASGAGTPQETQYF; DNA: TGTGCCAGCGGGGCCGGGACACCTCAAGAGACCCAGTACTTC
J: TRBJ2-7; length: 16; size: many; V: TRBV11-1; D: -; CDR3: CASSNLLDPPPYEQYF; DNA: TGTGCCAGCAGCAATTTATTGGATCCCCCTCCCTACGAGCAGTACTTC
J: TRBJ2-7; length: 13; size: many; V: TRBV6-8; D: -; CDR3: CASTRGAFYEQYF; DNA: TGTGCCAGCACCCGGGGGGCCTTCTACGAGCAGTACTTC
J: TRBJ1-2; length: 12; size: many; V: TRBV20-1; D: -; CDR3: CSARPREAGYTF; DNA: TGCAGTGCTAGACCCAGGGAGGCTGGCTACACCTTC
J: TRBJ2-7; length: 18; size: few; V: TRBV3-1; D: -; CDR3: CASSQFPIPRTEEYEQYF; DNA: TGTGCCAGCAGCCAATTCCCTATTCCCCGGACAGAGGAGTACGAGCAGTACTTC
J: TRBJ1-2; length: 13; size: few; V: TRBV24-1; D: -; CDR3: CATSDPDRPGYTF; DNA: TGTGCCACCAGTGATCCGGACAGACCGGGCTACACCTTC
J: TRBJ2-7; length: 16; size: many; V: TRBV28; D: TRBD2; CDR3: CASSLLLSGASYEQYF; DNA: TGTGCCAGCAGCCTACTCCTTAGCGGGGCCTCCTACGAGCAGTACTTC
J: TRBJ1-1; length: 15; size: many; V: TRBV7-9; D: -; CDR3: CASRTSERTGAEAFF; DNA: TGTGCCAGCAGAACCTCGGAACGGACGGGGGCTGAAGCTTTCTTT
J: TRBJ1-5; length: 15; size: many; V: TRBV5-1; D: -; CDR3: CASSLDWRGNQPQHF; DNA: TGCGCCAGCAGCTTGGATTGGCGTGGCAATCAGCCCCAGCATTTT
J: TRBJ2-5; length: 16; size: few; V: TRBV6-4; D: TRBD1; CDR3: CVSSPTGGTGVETQYF; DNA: TGTGTCAGCAGTCCCACCGGAGGGACAGGGGTAGAGACCCAGTACTTC
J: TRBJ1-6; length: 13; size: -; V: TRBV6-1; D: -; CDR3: CASSRTLDSPLHF; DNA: TGTGCCAGCAGCAGAACGCTGGATTCACCCCTCCACTTT
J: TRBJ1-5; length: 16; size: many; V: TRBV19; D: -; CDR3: CASGGFGGHSNQPQHF; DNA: TGTGCCAGTGGAGGTTTCGGGGGGCATAGCAATCAGCCCCAGCATTTT
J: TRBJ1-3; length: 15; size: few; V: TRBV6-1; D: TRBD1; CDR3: CASTLTGGKGNTIYF; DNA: TGTGCCAGCACCTTAACAGGGGGCAAGGGAAACACCATATATTTT
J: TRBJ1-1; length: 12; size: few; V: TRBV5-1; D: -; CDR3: CASTGRETEAFF; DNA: TGCGCCAGCACGGGCAGGGAAACTGAAGCTTTCTTT
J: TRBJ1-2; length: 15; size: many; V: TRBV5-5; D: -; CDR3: CASSLSQKANYGYTF; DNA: TGTGCCAGCAGCCTATCTCAGAAAGCTAACTATGGCTACACCTTC
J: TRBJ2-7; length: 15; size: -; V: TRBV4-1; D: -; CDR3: CASSQEKGPTHEQYF; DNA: TGCGCCAGCAGCCAAGAAAAGGGTCCTACCCACGAGCAGTACTTC